The 17 T cell receptor beta chains presented below share a single source sample, sequenced in a study of cytomegalovirus exposure and HLA in healthy donors. Clones were sequenced by immunoSEQ multiplex PCR, and TCRdb holds only the in-frame ones, with some missing. The table shows roughly 150,000 clones, with roughly 89% occurring only once. The source material was PBMCs. These receptors originate from a woman younger than 35 in good health and CMV-seropositive.

The chain couples TRBV15 to TRBJ2-1, with 8 positions matching TRBD1. Germline CDR1 is LNHNV and CDR2 is YYDKDF (reference sequence). This CDR3 is 15 amino acids long. V lost 5 bases to trimming and J lost 2 bases; unmatched junction nucleotides: 5. The CDR3 bases are TGTGCCACCAGCCAAAACAGGGGGGCCTACAATGAGCAGTTCTTC. The encoded protein is CATSQNRGAYNEQFF.

The V and J genes are TRBV11-3 and TRBJ1-1; D not certain. V was clipped by 1 base and J by 2 bases, with 8 bases between them. The CDR3 covers 14 residues. CDR1 and CDR2 (germline): SGHNT, YENEEA. The CDR3 nucleotides read TGTGCCAGCAGCTTAGGAGGTCTCAACACTGAAGCTTTCTTT. Translating gives CASSLGGLNTEAFF.

J is TRBJ2-7 and V is TRBV12-5, with TRBD1 identical over 7 bases. The germline gives CDR1 LGHNT, CDR2 FRNRAP. The length of the CDR3 is 15 residues. V was clipped by 2 bases and J by 5 bases; unmatched bases: 9. CDR3 loop: CASGLLPDRADEQYF. The CDR3 region has the DNA TGTGCTAGTGGTTTGTTACCCGACAGGGCCGACGAGCAGTACTTC.

This clone was recorded a few times. V gene TRBV7-9 combines with J gene TRBJ2-5; D possibly corresponds to TRBD1 (5 bases). The germline CDR1 and CDR2 sequences are SEHNR and FQNEAQ (reference sequence). The CDR3 sequence is 16 residues long. Trimming left V 5 bases short and J 7 bases short, with 23 bases between. CDR3 region: CASSPIAAQGWGTQYF. CDR3 DNA sequence: TGTGCCAGCAGCCCAATTGCTGCCCAGGGCTGGGGGACCCAGTACTTC.

The V and J genes are TRBV2 and TRBJ1-1; 10 bases map to TRBD1. CDR1 and CDR2 from the germline V gene are SNHLY and FYNNEI. This CDR3 has 14 amino acids. V trimming: 6 bases; J trimming: 6 bases; junction bases outside the gene matches: 7. For the CDR3, the DNA is TGTGCCAGCAGGGGGGGACAGGGGAGGGCTGAAGCTTTCTTT. Translation: CASRGGQGRAEAFF.

This rearrangement joins TRBV7-2 to TRBJ1-4, with D tentatively TRBD1 (5 bases). The CDR3 runs 16 residues. With 4 bases removed from V and 8 bases from J, the gap between germline ends came to 20 bases. Germline loops: CDR1 SGHTA, CDR2 FQGNSA. The CDR3 sequence is CASSYRPAGLVEKLFF. The DNA for the CDR3 is TGTGCCAGCAGCTACCGTCCCGCAGGGCTCGTCGAAAAACTGTTTTTT.

V is TRBV6-1 and J is TRBJ1-4; 7 bases agree with TRBD1. Germline CDR1 is MNHNS and CDR2 is SASEGT. This CDR3 spans 14 amino acids. V lost 4 bases to trimming and J lost 6 bases; unmatched junction nucleotides: 5. CDR3 DNA: TGTGCCAGCAGTGTGGCAGGGGGAGATGAAAAACTGTTTTTT. Amino acids: CASSVAGGDEKLFF.

The CDR3 is CASSKDGVWGESRNQPQHF. As DNA, the CDR3 is TGTGCCAGCAGCAAAGATGGGGTTTGGGGGGAAAGCAGGAATCAGCCCCAGCATTTT. The rearrangement links TRBV5-6 to TRBJ1-5, with D maybe TRBD1 (5 bases). Per germline, CDR1 SGHDT and CDR2 YYEEEE. This CDR3 spans 19 amino acids. The ends were cut back, 4 bases at V and 4 bases at J, with 27 bases in the middle.

The chain recombines TRBV29-1 with TRBJ2-1, with a tentative D call TRBD2 (6 bases). V dropped 8 bases and J dropped 0 bases, with 14 bases sitting between them. The CDR3 is made up of 14 amino acids. Germline V gives CDR1 SQVTM, CDR2 ANQGSEA. The CDR3 region is CSTYGDFSYNEQFF. CDR3 coding DNA: TGCAGCACGTATGGGGACTTCTCCTACAATGAGCAGTTCTTC.

This clone has a single count. V gene TRBV7-3 combines with J gene TRBJ2-5, with D possibly being TRBD2 (5 bases). V shed 3 bases and J shed 5 bases, with 10 bases lying between them. The CDR3 is made up of 13 amino acids. The germline CDR1 and CDR2 sequences are SGHTA and FQGTGA. The CDR3 DNA reads as TGTGCCAGCAGCTTTGGTAGGGAGGAGACCCAGTACTTC. Translated, it gives CASSFGREETQYF.

The CDR3 DNA reads TGTGCCAGCAGCTTAGCGCCGAAGGTAGGAGCGGGCAATGAGCAGTTCTTC. This gives the protein CASSLAPKVGAGNEQFF. The chain links TRBV7-8 to TRBJ2-1; TRBD2 might be the D (6 bases). CDR1 is SGHVS and CDR2 is FQNEAQ in the germline V gene. V was cut by 0 bases and J by 6 bases, with 18 bases left in between. CDR3 length: 17 amino acids.

The genes are TRBV5-4 and TRBJ2-1; D not certain. Germline-derived CDR1 and CDR2 are SGHNT and YYREEE (reference sequence). CDR3 length equals 12 residues. V shed 1 base and J shed 8 bases, with 7 bases lying between them. CDR3 in amino acids: CASSLFQDEQFF. CDR3 in DNA: TGTGCCAGCAGCTTGTTTCAGGATGAGCAGTTCTTC. Supplemented by reference TRBV5-4 and TRBJ2-1, the full variable domain reads ETGVTQSPTHLIKTRGQQVTLRCSSQSGHNTVSWYQQALGQGPQFIFQYYREEENGRGNFPPRFSGLQFPNYSSELNVNALELDDSALYLCASSLFQDEQFFGPGTRLTVL.

Notes on this clone: The sample has other DNA sequences that encode this CDR3 too. J is TRBJ2-7 and V is TRBV10-3; D not certain. V lost 0 bases and J 4 bases, leaving 4 bases between the germline ends. Germline values: CDR1 ENHRY, CDR2 SYGVKD. The CDR3 has 12 amino acids. The CDR3 region has the DNA TGTGCCATCAGTGAGTCGAGGTACGAGCAGTACTTC. This encodes CAISESRYEQYF.

This sequence joins TRBV23-1 and TRBJ1-5, with a tentative D call TRBD1 (5 bases). TRBV23-1 is an open reading frame whose function is uncertain. The CDR3 extends over 17 amino acids. Trimming pared 0 bases from V and 0 bases from J, leaving 12 bases between. The CDR3 loop is CASSQSGRVYSNQPQHF. The CDR3 DNA reads TGCGCCAGCAGTCAATCGGGCAGGGTCTATAGCAATCAGCCCCAGCATTTT.

V is TRBV28 and J is TRBJ2-2, with 9 bases that match TRBD1. The germline gives CDR1 MDHEN, CDR2 SYDVKM. CDR3 length: 15 residues. Germline trimming cut 6 bases from V and 4 bases from J; bases unmatched to any gene: 6. The CDR3: CASSRGQGGTGELFF. The CDR3 region has the DNA TGTGCCAGCAGCAGGGGACAGGGAGGCACCGGGGAGCTGTTTTTT.

V usage is TRBV9 and J usage is TRBJ2-3; 8 bases agree with TRBD1. V dropped 3 bases and J dropped 1; count of bases not matched to a gene: 1. CDR3 length: 14 residues. The germline V gene has CDR1 SGDLS and CDR2 YYNGEE. The CDR3 DNA reads TGTGCCAGCAGCGAGACAGGGGGCACAGATACGCAGTATTTT. Amino acids: CASSETGGTDTQYF.

This rearrangement joins TRBV6-5 to TRBJ2-1; no definite D call. V lost 2 bases, J lost 8 bases, and 10 bases lay in between. CDR3 length: 13 amino acids. From germline, CDR1 is MNHEY and CDR2 SVGAGI. The CDR3 region is CASSYTTNDEQFF. Written as DNA, the CDR3 is TGTGCCAGCAGTTACACAACTAACGATGAGCAGTTCTTC.